This TCR beta chain was sequenced for a study of HIV-infected patients and healthy controls (dated by TCRdb to the mid-2010s). This clonotype was counted once. Its target antigen remains unknown. Qualities for individual bases were not recorded, and no much larger clone is one base off. One read alone provides weak support. The method was 5' RACE. For sequencing, an Illumina MiSeq was employed. The public reads were reanalyzed by TCRdb: fastp trimming at Q25, MiXCR alignment, in-frame beta chains only. Under each unique CDR3 protein, matching rows form one entry showing the most common genes and DNA. The sample table records around 58,000 distinct CDR3 sequences; under 25% of these occur just once. Around 1.4% of the sample is in the top ten clones. V drops 2 bases and J drops 2 bases, leaving 9 bases in between. From the cysteine up to the phenylalanine, the CDR3 has a length of 13 residues. The DNA shown is the 39-base CDR3, in frame from base 1. From the germline V gene (reference sequence), CDR1 is GTSNPN and CDR2 is SVGIG.

What was sequenced was CD4+ T cells from blood. The receptor comes from a human donor in good health. The chain couples TRBV30 to TRBJ1-2; there is no confident call for the D gene. The sequence in DNA is TGTGCCTGGAGTCGAGCCAACAACTATGGCTACACCTTC. Translated, it reads CAWSRANNYGYTF. With the portions outside the CDR3 filled from the reference TRBV30 and TRBJ1-2 genes, the complete variable region becomes SQTIHQWPATLVQPVGSPLSLECTVEGTSNPNLYWYRQAAGRGLQLLFYSVGIGQISSEVPQNLSASRPQDRQFILSSKKLLLSDSGFYLCAWSRANNYGYTFGSGTRLTVV.